This passage covers 5 T cell receptor beta chains from one sample sequenced in a study of T cell responses to AZD1222 COVID-19 vaccine. Some clones are missing from TCRdb's copy, which holds only in-frame ones; the method was immunoSEQ multiplex PCR. This table holds approximately 110,000 clones, around 86% found once. The specimen was peripheral blood, collected on day 0 of AZD1222 vaccination. The receptor source for this set is an adult in good health.

A single count supports this clone. The chain couples TRBV5-1 to TRBJ1-1, with a weak D call TRBD1 (6 bases). Germline-derived CDR1 and CDR2 are SGHRS and YFSETQ. V was cut by 4 bases and J by 0 bases, with 10 bases left in between. The CDR3 loop spans 14 amino acids. Here the CDR3 DNA reads TGCGCCAGCAGCCGACAGGCCTTGAACACTGAAGCTTTCTTT. This translates into CASSRQALNTEAFF.

The rearrangement joins TRBV7-9 to TRBJ1-4; D is ambiguous. CDR3 length equals 16 residues. The germline V gene encodes CDR1 SEHNR and CDR2 FQNEAQ (reference sequence). Trimming took off 5 bases at V and 0 bases at J, with 13 bases between the two ends. CDR3 sequence reads: CASSPHRTTTNEKLFF. The CDR3 nucleotides read TGTGCCAGCAGCCCTCACCGGACGACAACTAATGAAAAACTGTTTTTT.

The chain recombines TRBV7-9 with TRBJ1-5; D is unresolved. The CDR3 has 18 residues. Deletions cut 1 base from V and 2 bases from J, with 18 bases between. From germline, CDR1 is SEHNR and CDR2 FQNEAQ (reference sequence). Written as DNA, the CDR3 is TGTGCCAGCAGCTTAGAATCCGGCGGCCAGCTAGGCAATCAGCCCCAGCATTTT. Amino acids: CASSLESGGQLGNQPQHF.

V gene TRBV6-2 or TRBV6-3 combines with J gene TRBJ2-4, with D possibly being TRBD1 (6 bases). With 2 bases removed from V and 6 bases from J, the gap between germline ends came to 8 bases. This CDR3 is 13 amino acids long. In germline, CDR1 is MNHEY, CDR2 SVGEGT. The CDR3: CASSYVGGNIQYF. The CDR3 coding sequence is TGTGCCAGCAGTTACGTAGGGGGAAACATTCAGTACTTC.

V usage is TRBV3-1 (or the pseudogene TRBV3-2) and J usage is TRBJ1-1, with unresolved D. V lost 0 bases and J lost 3, with 23 bases in between. This CDR3 has 19 amino acids. Germline values: CDR1 LGHDT, CDR2 YNNKEL (reference sequence). DNA for the CDR3: TGTGCCAGCAGCCAAGATAAACGGGGTCTGGCCTCGCGAGACACTGAAGCTTTCTTT. It specifies CASSQDKRGLASRDTEAFF.